The entry below gives a single T cell receptor beta chain sequence along with its context. Its binding antigen is unknown. No base quality information exists; no much larger clone differs at one position. The CDR3 spans 14 residues, from the cysteine through the phenylalanine. The DNA shown is the 42-base CDR3, in frame from base 1. As encoded in the germline V gene, CDR1 is SGDLS while CDR2 is YYNGEE. Between the V and J ends, shortened by 0 bases and 8 bases respectively, the junction contains 12 bases. The data are from a study of T cells in Graves' hyperthyroidism and ophthalmopathy (dated by TCRdb to the late 2010s). The study in broad terms: Peripheral blood was sampled at the time of initial diagnosis, prior to any treatment. To identify distinguishing TCR V-J signatures, a discovery cohort of 100 patients was used, comprising 43 with Graves' ophthalmopathy and some 57 with stable Graves' hyperthyroidism. Prospective prediction of ophthalmopathy was tested in an independent validation cohort of 18 to 20 hyperthyroidism patients and 17 patients who later progressed to ophthalmopathy. The roughly 100 discovery patients were randomly divided into training and test sets at a 7:3 ratio. The study also compared thyroid tissue and blood T-cell repertoires from a handful of Graves' hyperthyroidism patients. After sampling, hyperthyroidism patients received methimazole starting at 30 mg daily, and ophthalmopathy patients received high-dose intravenous methylprednisolone. The paper describes TCR Vbeta CDR3 sequencing of some 130 peripheral blood samples, made up of 43 ophthalmopathy patients, 70 to 75 hyperthyroidism patients and 17 progressor patients.

Amplification of TCR beta CDR3 regions was carried out from RNA transcripts. For the first round of RT-PCR on the TCR CDR3, the HTBI primer set was used together with the Qiagen OneStep RT-PCR kit. Libraries were constructed in a second round of multiplex PCR, after which size selection and purification were performed. The libraries were sequenced on an Illumina HiSeq2000 using paired-end 100 bp reads. Regarding the original processing steps: SOAPnuke was used to process the raw data, with reads discarded if the reads contained adapters or uncalled bases, had a mean Phred below 15, or lacked an exact constant-primer or identifier match. COPE v1.2.5 was used to merge the high-quality paired reads, and each unique nucleotide sequence was defined as a clonotype. MiTCR v1.1 was used to align clonotypes to the IMGT TRBV, TRBD and TRBJ reference segments. The analysis was restricted to V-J combinations with a frequency above 0.0001, which together covered over 99% of the repertoires. A TCS score was defined as the ratio of F50 (clonal expansion) to E x V (chaos), with BLOSUM62-based TCRdist applied between CDR3 peptides within each V-J. Welch's t-statistics and random forest reduced around 520 V-J features to 10 to 15, which were used in a naive Bayes classifier (R e1071). TCRdb itself trimmed the public reads at Q25 with fastp, ran MiXCR and retained productive beta chains. Rows with a matching CDR3 protein are joined into one entry that keeps the most common DNA and genes. TCRdb, not the authors, supplied the V and J calls. This sample is represented by around 350,000 distinct CDR3 sequences; approximately 14% of them were singletons. The ten top clones hold about 21% of the sample.

Ophthalmopathy patients had moderately to severely active disease, Clinical Activity Score of at least 3, NOSPECS grade of at least 4, and duration under 3 months. Patients with uncontrolled infections, other autoimmune diseases, pregnancy or lactation were excluded. Clinical symptoms, serum thyroxine and TRAb, thyroid ultrasound, and orbital computed tomography formed the basis for the diagnoses. PBMCs were isolated from 10 ml of fresh peripheral blood by Ficoll-Paque density gradient centrifugation. Total RNA was extracted using Trizol reagent, and RNA quality was assessed on an Agilent 2100 Bioanalyzer. Results the study describes overall, beyond this receptor: In validation, progression to ophthalmopathy was predicted by the model with 70% to 71% sensitivity and approximately 78% specificity, a median of about 6 months before onset. No statistical method was used to set the sample size in advance, and investigators knew the group allocation. Ophthalmopathy was separated from stable hyperthyroidism by a 13 V-J signature model, with 87.88% sensitivity and about 81% specificity obtained in cross-validation and 80%/75% obtained in testing. Most expanded thyroid clonotypes (frequency above 0.001) were also detected in blood, suggesting blood repertoires may reflect thyroid immune responses.

This TCR came from a woman between 55 and 75 years old with Graves' ophthalmopathy. Sequenced material: blood. The chain couples TRBV9 to TRBJ2-1, with the D segment identity uncertain. The CDR3 reads as follows: CASSVATRSHEQFF. Here is the DNA: TGTGCCAGCAGCGTAGCTACAAGGTCTCATGAGCAGTTCTTC.